This entry describes one TCR beta chain. The table came from immunoSEQ multiplex PCR; TCRdb's copy has only in-frame clones and leaves some out. This repertoire shows under 150,000 clones, roughly 86% found once; its top ten account for approximately 2.9%. This CDR3 has 13 residues. Germline CDR1 and CDR2: SGDLS and YYNGEE. Losses at the gene ends were 3 bases for V and 3 bases for J; bases not matched to a gene: 3. The sample is drawn from a study of control samples from healthy donors and cancer patients. The chain carries TRBV9 and TRBJ2-7, with TRBD1 identical over 7 bases. The source material was blood. The clonotype originates from a man in his fifties or sixties in good health. Here the CDR3 DNA reads TGTGCCAGCAGCGGACAGGGTCACTACGAGCAGTACTTC. Protein: CASSGQGHYEQYF.